What follows are 14 T cell receptor beta chains derived from one specimen sequenced in a study of cytomegalovirus exposure and HLA in healthy donors. In the PCR, 60 Vbeta and 13 Jbeta primers were used. Profiling relied on immunoSEQ multiplex PCR, and the TCRdb table lists in-frame clones only, not all of them. The table records approximately 240,000 clones, around 80% of them present only once. Sequenced: PBMCs. The receptors originated from a middle-aged woman in good health and CMV-seronegative.

The rearrangement joins TRBV6-1 to TRBJ1-1; 7 bases are a match to TRBD1. The CDR3 runs 12 residues. Germline CDR1 is MNHNS and CDR2 is SASEGT. V lost 6 bases and J lost 7; bases outside the gene matches: 5. Here the CDR3 DNA reads TGTGCCAGCAGAGACAGGGTCGGTGAAGCTTTCTTT. It encodes CASRDRVGEAFF.

The V gene is TRBV5-1, the J gene TRBJ1-1, with D uncertain. The CDR3 runs to 14 residues. V dropped 0 bases and J dropped 7 bases, with 13 bases sitting between them. The V gene's germline CDR1 is SGHRS and CDR2 YFSETQ. CDR3 nucleotide sequence: TGCGCCAGCAGCTTGGGACACAAAAGTAGTGAAGCTTTCTTT. Translated: CASSLGHKSSEAFF.

The chain links TRBV19 to TRBJ2-1; D ambiguous. There are 14 residues in the CDR3. V lost 5 bases and J lost 3, with 11 bases in between. Germline lookup yields CDR1 LNHDA and CDR2 SQIVND (reference sequence). The CDR3 DNA reads TGTGCCAGTAGTGGATCACCTAGCTACAATGAGCAGTTCTTC. Translated, it gives CASSGSPSYNEQFF.

V and J are TRBV2 and TRBJ1-1; the match to TRBD1 covers 10 bases. The germline V gene encodes CDR1 SNHLY and CDR2 FYNNEI. The ends lost 1 base at V and 0 bases at J; junction bases unmatched: 5. This CDR3 spans 17 amino acids. CDR3 residues: CASSEEGQGSLNTEAFF. The CDR3 nucleotides are TGTGCCAGCAGTGAAGAGGGACAGGGGAGTTTGAACACTGAAGCTTTCTTT.

The J gene is TRBJ2-4, the V gene TRBV7-9; 8 bases are shared with TRBD1. Germline V CDR1 and CDR2: SEHNR, FQNEAQ (reference sequence). V lost 4 bases, J lost 3 bases, and 8 bases stayed unmatched. The CDR3 sequence is 16 residues long. CDR3 residues: CASSCTTGEGKNIQYF. CDR3 nucleotides: TGTGCCAGCAGCTGCACGACAGGGGAAGGCAAAAACATTCAGTACTTC.

The rearrangement uses TRBV30 and TRBJ2-2; 7 bases map to TRBD1. Germline assignment: CDR1 GTSNPN and CDR2 SVGIG (reference sequence). The CDR3 spans 14 residues. Unmatched junction bases numbered 5, after V lost 4 bases and J lost 3 bases. In nucleotides, the CDR3 is TGTGCCTGGACCAGGGACAGACACACCGGGGAGCTGTTTTTT. This encodes CAWTRDRHTGELFF.

The chain recombines TRBV4-2 with TRBJ2-7; TRBD1 aligns across 8 bases. The CDR3 totals 15 residues. The germline V gene encodes CDR1 LGHNA and CDR2 YNFKEQ. J gave up 4 bases and V 0 bases, and 5 bases lay outside the gene matches. The CDR3: CASSQDGTGPYEQYF. CDR3 DNA: TGTGCCAGCAGCCAAGACGGGACAGGACCGTACGAGCAGTACTTC.

The gene calls are TRBV6-1 and TRBJ1-1; weak D call: TRBD1 (6 bases). The ends were cut back, 7 bases at V and 0 bases at J, with 12 bases in the middle. This CDR3 comprises 14 residues. Germline V gives CDR1 MNHNS, CDR2 SASEGT. The CDR3 reads CASTGGLVNTEAFF. The CDR3 DNA reads as TGTGCCAGCACGGGGGGGCTGGTGAACACTGAAGCTTTCTTT.

V gene TRBV5-1 combines with J gene TRBJ2-1; 10 positions match TRBD2. CDR1 is SGHRS and CDR2 is YFSETQ in the germline V gene. Germline trimming cut 4 bases from V and 7 bases from J; bases unmatched to any gene: 5. This CDR3 comprises 14 residues. In DNA form, the CDR3 reads TGCGCCAGCAGCGAGCGGGGGGGCTCGAATGAGCAGTTCTTC. Translating gives CASSERGGSNEQFF.

V and J are TRBV5-6 and TRBJ2-5; 8 nucleotides match TRBD2. V trimming: 2 bases; J trimming: 0 bases; junction bases outside the gene matches: 12. The germline CDR1 and CDR2 sequences are SGHDT and YYEEEE. This CDR3 has 18 residues. CDR3 sequence (DNA): TGTGCCAGCAGCTTCTCACTCGCGGGGGGCCCGTACCAAGAGACCCAGTACTTC. Residues: CASSFSLAGGPYQETQYF.

The genes are TRBV7-9 and TRBJ2-5; D remains ambiguous. The V and J ends lost 6 bases and 2 bases respectively, with 16 bases between them. CDR3 length: 15 residues. CDR1 and CDR2 (germline): SEHNR, FQNEAQ (reference sequence). DNA for the CDR3: TGTGCCAGCAGTTCGCCTATAGCCCAGCAAGAGACCCAGTACTTC. As protein: CASSSPIAQQETQYF.

The gene calls are TRBV6-5 and TRBJ2-3; 14 bases line up with TRBD2. The trim removed 10 bases at V and 6 bases at J, leaving 6 bases unmatched. Looked up from germline, CDR1 is MNHEY and CDR2 is SVGAGI. This CDR3 spans 14 amino acids. CDR3 in DNA: TGTGCCACCAAGACTAGCGGGGGGGCGGATACGCAGTATTTT. This translates into CATKTSGGADTQYF.

This chain connects TRBV25-1 to TRBJ1-1; unclear D gene. CDR1 and CDR2 from the germline V gene are MGHDK and SYGVNS. Trimming took off 1 base at V and 6 bases at J, with 9 bases between the two ends. CDR3 length: 13 residues. Here the CDR3 DNA reads TGTGCCAGCAGTGAATTCGGGAGTGCTGAAGCTTTCTTT. As protein: CASSEFGSAEAFF.

The sample holds one count of this clone. The chain joins TRBV30 to TRBJ1-1, with D possibly being TRBD1 (5 bases). The CDR3 is 14 residues long. The ends were cut back, 3 bases at V and 5 bases at J, with 16 bases in the middle. The germline V gene encodes CDR1 GTSNPN and CDR2 SVGIG (reference sequence). The CDR3 sequence is CAWSLGPGGTEAFF. The CDR3 bases are TGTGCCTGGAGCTTGGGACCCGGGGGAACTGAAGCTTTCTTT.